The table lists the clone carrying this T cell receptor beta chain with a count of one. TCRdb's copy holds only in-frame clones and misses some; the assay was immunoSEQ multiplex PCR. The repertoire holds approximately 90,000 clones, with roughly 88% as singletons. Germline values: CDR1 KGHSH, CDR2 LQKENI. V was shortened by 3 bases and J by 4 bases, with 12 bases between the two germline ends. The CDR3 spans 15 residues. This sample was included in a study of OX40 agonist ivuxolimab in advanced cancers. The chain uses TRBV18 and TRBJ1-4; the D gene is possibly TRBD1 (5 bases). The receptor was derived from an adult with an advanced solid tumor such as melanoma, head and neck, liver or kidney cancer. The sample in question was CD4+ or CD8+ T cells sorted from blood, obtained in a trial of the OX40 agonist ivuxolimab. The chain's CDR3 is CASSPSQGINEKLFF. The CDR3 DNA is TGTGCCAGCTCACCCTCTCAGGGAATTAATGAAAAACTGTTTTTT.